The 25 T cell receptor beta chains below come from one sample, sequenced in a study of T cells in Graves' hyperthyroidism and ophthalmopathy. Amplified TCR beta CDR3 regions came from RNA transcripts. The HTBI set primed first-round TCR CDR3 RT-PCR. Each CDR3 protein gets one entry after TCRdb re-called the multiplex PCR reads with MiXCR. The table lists around 190,000 distinct CDR3 sequences, about 17% of them singletons, with about 29% in the top ten. The source material was blood. These receptors came from a woman in her 50s with Graves' hyperthyroidism.

This clonotype was seen ten or more times. The chain couples TRBV27 to TRBJ2-5; no firm D call. The length of the CDR3 is 14 residues. The germline CDR1 and CDR2 sequences are MNHEY and SMNVEV (reference sequence). Between the trimmed V and J ends, which lost 5 bases and 5 bases, there was a span of 15 bases. As DNA, the CDR3 is TGTGCCAGCAGTCATTGGACGGAAGCGGAGACCCAGTACTTC. Translating gives CASSHWTEAETQYF.

The chain uses TRBV6-1 and TRBJ1-2; D not resolved. Germline values: CDR1 MNHNS, CDR2 SASEGT. The CDR3 has 13 residues. V was cut by 10 bases and J by 7 bases, with 19 bases left in between. This CDR3 reads CATKAQSIFGYTF. The CDR3 region has the DNA TGTGCCACCAAGGCCCAGTCCATTTTTGGCTACACCTTC.

This clonotype was seen a handful of times. V usage is TRBV3-1 and J usage is TRBJ2-3; D perhaps matches TRBD2 (7 bases). V gave up 1 base and J gave up 3 bases, with 17 bases separating them. The CDR3 is 17 residues long. Germline V gives CDR1 LGHDT, CDR2 YNNKEL (reference sequence). The CDR3 protein is CASSQGYVGGPTDTQYF. The CDR3, as DNA: TGTGCCAGCAGCCAAGGATACGTGGGGGGGCCGACAGATACGCAGTATTTT.

A note on this clonotype: The junction departs from the called germline gene at one end, perhaps through a read error. The rearrangement uses TRBV19 and TRBJ2-7; TRBD2 aligns across 9 bases. The CDR3 extends over 15 amino acids. Germline assignment: CDR1 LNHDA and CDR2 SQIVND (reference sequence). The CDR3 sequence: CASSISTSGSYEQHF. The CDR3 DNA follows: TGTGCCAGTAGTATTTCGACTAGCGGATCCTACGAGCAGCACTTC.

The gene calls are TRBV7-9 and TRBJ2-3; the D gene could be TRBD1 or TRBD2 (5 bases each). This CDR3 is 16 amino acids long. The V gene's germline CDR1 is SEHNR and CDR2 FQNEAQ (reference sequence). V was clipped by 1 base and J by 0 bases, with 11 bases between them. The CDR3, as DNA: TGTGCCAGCAGCTTAGGGGACGGCGGGAGCACAGATACGCAGTATTTT. This translates into CASSLGDGGSTDTQYF.

The chain uses TRBV7-2 and TRBJ2-1; D is possibly TRBD1 or TRBD2 (5 bases each). Trimming left V 5 bases short and J 0 bases short, with 14 bases between. Germline V gene sequence: CDR1 SGHTA, CDR2 FQGNSA. This CDR3 contains 16 residues. The CDR3: CASSPRDLSSYNEQFF. DNA of the CDR3: TGTGCCAGCAGCCCGAGGGACCTGAGCTCCTACAATGAGCAGTTCTTC. Looking up the rest from reference TRBV7-2 and TRBJ2-1 gives the full variable domain: GAGVSQSPSNKVTEKGKDVELRCDPISGHTALYWYRQSLGQGLEFLIYFQGNSAPDKSGLPSDRFSAERTGGSVSTLTIQRTQQEDSAVYLCASSPRDLSSYNEQFFGPGTRLTVL.

This chain connects TRBV28 to TRBJ1-1; D unresolved. CDR3 size: 13 residues. CDR1 and CDR2 from the germline V gene are MDHEN and SYDVKM. Deletions cut 6 bases from V and 0 bases from J, with 8 bases between. DNA for the CDR3: TGTGCCAGCAGAGATAGGGTGAACACTGAAGCTTTCTTT. The encoded protein is CASRDRVNTEAFF. Full variable domain (missing parts from reference TRBV28 and TRBJ1-1): DVKVTQSSRYLVKRTGEKVFLECVQDMDHENMFWYRQDPGLGLRLIYFSYDVKMKEKGDIPEGYSVSREKKERFSLILESASTNQTSMYLCASRDRVNTEAFFGQGTRLTVV.

This clonotype was counted at least ten times. This CDR3 reads CASSLGGGSYNEQFF. The CDR3 DNA is TGCGCCAGCAGCCTGGGGGGGGGTTCCTACAATGAGCAGTTCTTC. V is TRBV5-1 and J is TRBJ2-1; 7 bases agree with TRBD2. The CDR3 loop spans 15 amino acids. Trimming cost V 4 bases and J 1 base; bases outside gene matches: 5. Looked up from germline, CDR1 is SGHRS and CDR2 is YFSETQ.

This clonotype was observed at least ten times. The chain links TRBV6-1 to TRBJ1-4; D uncertain. The V and J ends lost 5 bases and 8 bases respectively, with 12 bases between them. Germline V gene data show CDR1 as MNHNS and CDR2 as SASEGT. This CDR3 is 13 amino acids long. CDR3 sequence reads: CASSLWVGEKLFF. CDR3 sequence (DNA): TGTGCCAGCAGTCTCTGGGTAGGAGAAAAACTGTTTTTT.

This clonotype appeared many times. The chain couples TRBV18 to TRBJ2-3; 7 bases match TRBD1. Germline CDR1 and CDR2: KGHSH and LQKENI. After removal of 3 bases from V and 0 bases from J, the junction contained 3 bases not matched to a gene. This CDR3 is built from 15 residues. CDR3: CASSPGQLSTDTQYF. Here the CDR3 DNA reads TGTGCCAGCTCACCGGGACAGCTGAGCACAGATACGCAGTATTTT.

This clonotype was observed at least ten times. This chain links TRBV20-1 with TRBJ2-3, with TRBD2 matching 12 bases. V lost 6 bases and J lost 2; bases outside the gene matches: 9. The germline V gene has CDR1 DFQATT and CDR2 SNEGSKA (reference sequence). The CDR3 spans 16 residues. DNA of the CDR3: TGCAGTGCCAACCGACTAGCGGGGGCCATCACAGATACGCAGTATTTT. This translates into CSANRLAGAITDTQYF.

Ten or more counts support this clonotype. The chain joins TRBV20-1 to TRBJ2-1, with TRBD1 matching 8 bases. J lost 4 bases, V lost 0 bases, and 5 bases had no gene match. This CDR3 has 15 residues. Germline V lookup: CDR1 DFQATT, CDR2 SNEGSKA (reference sequence). CDR3 nucleotides: TGCAGTGCTAGAGACCCCGGACAGGGTTACAATGAGCAGTTCTTC. Translation gives CSARDPGQGYNEQFF.

The chain couples TRBV9 to TRBJ2-1; possible D gene TRBD1, 6 bases. The CDR3 runs 13 residues. The V end was cut by 2 bases, the J end by 10 bases, with 13 bases between. Germline V gene data show CDR1 as SGDLS and CDR2 as YYNGEE. CDR3 DNA: TGTGCCAGCAGCGTTAACAGGGATCGAGAGCAGTTCTTC. Its protein is CASSVNRDREQFF.

Ten or more counts support this clonotype. V is TRBV7-3 and J is TRBJ2-7; the match to TRBD1 covers 7 bases. V lost 5 bases to trimming and J lost 1 base; unmatched junction nucleotides: 5. The CDR3 loop spans 14 amino acids. Germline loops: CDR1 SGHTA, CDR2 FQGTGA. The CDR3, as DNA: TGTGCCAGCAGCCCGGACAGGCTATCCTACGAGCAGTACTTC. This translates into CASSPDRLSYEQYF.

This clonotype has just a few counts. The chain joins TRBV29-1 to TRBJ2-2, with D perhaps TRBD1 or TRBD2 (5 bases each). CDR1 SQVTM and CDR2 ANQGSEA come from the germline V gene. This CDR3 is built from 16 residues. Trimming shortened V by 8 bases and J by 3 bases, and 22 bases separated the two germline ends. This CDR3 reads CSSSGTSDGDTGELFF. The CDR3 region has the DNA TGCAGCTCCTCCGGGACGTCTGATGGGGACACCGGGGAGCTGTTTTTT.

This clonotype was recorded at least ten times. The genes are TRBV5-1 and TRBJ2-1; D unresolved. Deletions cut 5 bases from V and 8 bases from J, with 11 bases between. Germline V gene data show CDR1 as SGHRS and CDR2 as YFSETQ. This CDR3 is 12 amino acids long. CDR3 DNA: TGCGCCAGCAGTTATCCTCAGGATGAGCAGTTCTTC. Translation gives CASSYPQDEQFF.

On this clonotype itself: This may be a read error, as it is one base from a much larger clone. The CDR3 does not close with the conserved phenylalanine or tryptophan, likely indicating a read error. The V gene is TRBV29-1, the J gene TRBJ1-2; unclear D gene. Germline-derived CDR1 and CDR2 are SQVTM and ANQGSEA. V was pared by 4 bases and J by 4 bases, with 4 bases between. The CDR3 is 10 residues long. The chain's CDR3 is CSVGGYGYTS. In nucleotides, the CDR3 is TGCAGCGTTGGGGGCTATGGCTACACCTCC.

This clonotype was picked up many times. The J gene is TRBJ1-5, the V gene TRBV6-1, with D perhaps TRBD1 (5 bases). The V gene's germline CDR1 is MNHNS and CDR2 SASEGT. Trimming stripped 2 bases from V and 0 bases from J, with 8 bases between. The CDR3 consists of 15 residues. CDR3 residues: CASSEIGDSNQPQHF. The CDR3 DNA reads TGTGCCAGCAGTGAAATAGGGGATAGCAATCAGCCCCAGCATTTT.

Ten or more counts support this clonotype. The J gene is TRBJ2-1, the V gene TRBV2, with D maybe TRBD2 (5 bases). Deletions cut 8 bases from V and 6 bases from J, with 8 bases between. This CDR3 is built from 11 residues. In germline, CDR1 is SNHLY, CDR2 FYNNEI. CDR3 DNA: TGTGCCAGCGGAGGACGCAATGAGCAGTTCTTC. This gives the protein CASGGRNEQFF.

This chain's CDR3 is CASKARPRTADTQYF. In DNA form, the CDR3 reads TGTGCCAGCAAAGCTAGACCGAGGACAGCGGATACGCAGTATTTT. J is TRBJ2-3 and V is TRBV4-2, with D perhaps matching TRBD1 (6 bases). V was clipped by 7 bases and J by 6 bases, with 20 bases between them. The CDR3 spans 15 residues. Looked up from germline, CDR1 is LGHNA and CDR2 is YNFKEQ.

This clonotype was observed many times. The chain joins TRBV28 to TRBJ1-3, with D maybe TRBD1 (6 bases). The CDR3 consists of 14 residues. Germline V gene lookup returns CDR1 MDHEN and CDR2 SYDVKM. Trimming removed 5 bases at V and 2 bases at J, with 10 bases between. The CDR3 DNA reads TGTGCCAGCAGTATCGGGGGCACTGGAAACACCATATATTTT. Its protein is CASSIGGTGNTIYF.

Ten or more counts support this clonotype. The chain joins TRBV20-1 to TRBJ2-7; 9 bases map to TRBD1. The CDR3 extends over 14 amino acids. V lost 6 bases to trimming and J lost 2 bases; unmatched junction nucleotides: 8. CDR1 and CDR2 from the germline V gene are DFQATT and SNEGSKA (reference sequence). The CDR3 DNA reads as TGCAGTGCCGAAAGCCGACAGGGGGCCTACGAGCAGTACTTC. It translates to CSAESRQGAYEQYF.

This clonotype was counted a few times. The chain joins TRBV4-3 to TRBJ2-1; TRBD2 is a possible D gene (5 bases). Germline CDR1 and CDR2: LGHNA and YSLEER. The CDR3 length is 13 residues. Trimming stripped 3 bases from V and 5 bases from J, with 8 bases between. CDR3 sequence: CASSHSSHNEQFF. The CDR3 DNA follows: TGCGCCAGCAGCCATTCTAGCCACAATGAGCAGTTCTTC.

The V gene is TRBV12-3 or TRBV12-4, the J gene TRBJ2-7, with D possibly matching TRBD1 (6 bases). Trimming removed 5 bases at V and 3 bases at J, with 14 bases between. The CDR3 length is 14 residues. The CDR3 loop reads CASSRVRTDYEQYF. DNA for the CDR3: TGTGCCAGCAGTCGGGTCCGGACAGACTACGAGCAGTACTTC.

This clonotype was found many times. This sequence joins TRBV2 and TRBJ2-3, with TRBD2 identical over 7 bases. Trimming at V came to 4 bases and at J to 2 bases, leaving 6 bases not matched to a gene. The CDR3 is made up of 15 amino acids. CDR1 and CDR2 from the germline V gene are SNHLY and FYNNEI. CDR3 loop: CASSGEAGNTDTQYF. CDR3 nucleotides: TGTGCCAGCAGTGGCGAAGCGGGGAACACAGATACGCAGTATTTT.